A single sample gave rise to the 27 T cell receptor beta chains below, sequenced in a study of T cells after posttransplantation cyclophosphamide. Controls had myeloablative marrow grafts with methotrexate and calcineurin inhibitor, sampled at 1 year. TCRdb's table, derived via immunoSEQ multiplex PCR, lists solely in-frame clones and lacks some. Altogether 9,500 to 15,000 clones are present, roughly four fifths being singletons, with the ten largest covering about 3.5%. The sequencing here drew on PBMCs, taken less than 400 days after allogeneic stem cell transplant with calcineurin inhibitor and methotrexate. Receptors originate from a male patient aged 25-45 years who received an allogeneic stem cell transplant from an unrelated donor, was CMV-positive, and had acute GVHD only. Some T cells may be supplied by the graft donor.

The count of this clone is one. V gene TRBV9 combines with J gene TRBJ2-1; 9 positions agree with TRBD2. V was clipped by 2 bases and J by 10 bases; unmatched bases: 7. Germline loops: CDR1 SGDLS, CDR2 YYNGEE. The CDR3 contains 14 residues. CDR3 loop: CASSVGGGAREQFF. The DNA for the CDR3 is TGTGCCAGCAGCGTCGGCGGGGGGGCTCGAGAGCAGTTCTTC.

V usage is TRBV29-1 and J usage is TRBJ2-2; the D gene is possibly TRBD2 (7 bases). Trimming left V 4 bases short and J 4 bases short, with 13 bases between. Germline V CDR1 and CDR2: SQVTM, ANQGSEA. This CDR3 is built from 14 residues. The CDR3: CSVVGGRGTGELFF. CDR3 sequence (DNA): TGCAGCGTTGTGGGGGGGCGCGGCACCGGGGAGCTGTTTTTT.

The gene calls are TRBV9 and TRBJ1-2; weak D call: TRBD1 (6 bases). Germline loops: CDR1 SGDLS, CDR2 YYNGEE. The V end lost 0 bases, the J end lost 6 bases, and 18 bases lay between the germline ends. The CDR3 loop spans 16 amino acids. CDR3 sequence: CASSVALGGTYNGYTF. The CDR3 DNA sequence: TGTGCCAGCAGCGTAGCTCTCGGGGGGACATATAATGGCTACACCTTC.

A single count supports this clone. The chain links TRBV5-1 to TRBJ2-4, with TRBD2 identical over 10 bases. The germline V gene encodes CDR1 SGHRS and CDR2 YFSETQ. The CDR3 extends over 16 amino acids. The junction had 10 bases not matched to a gene; V was cut back by 1 base and J by 9 bases. The CDR3 spells CASSLLQREGGGIQYF. CDR3 coding DNA: TGCGCCAGCAGCTTGCTCCAGCGGGAGGGAGGTGGCATTCAGTACTTC.

There are a few counts of this clone. CDR3 region: CASSVAPHSGERYEQYF. DNA of the CDR3: TGTGCCAGCAGCGTAGCTCCCCACTCGGGGGAGAGGTACGAGCAGTACTTC. The genes are TRBV9 and TRBJ2-7; a possible D gene is TRBD2 (6 bases). The germline V gene has CDR1 SGDLS and CDR2 YYNGEE. V shed 0 bases and J shed 4 bases, with 20 bases lying between them. This CDR3 spans 17 amino acids.

This clone showed up just a few times. V is TRBV6-4 and J is TRBJ1-1; possible D gene TRBD1, 5 bases. The CDR3 length is 13 residues. Trimming took 8 bases from V and 2 from J, leaving 12 bases between them. Looked up from germline, CDR1 is MRHNA and CDR2 is SNTAGT. The CDR3 sequence is CASGAGDNTEAFF. The CDR3 coding sequence is TGTGCCAGCGGGGCGGGAGACAACACTGAAGCTTTCTTT.

V usage is TRBV4-1 and J usage is TRBJ1-2; TRBD1 agrees at 7 bases. CDR1 and CDR2 from the germline V gene are MGHRA and YSYEKL. The CDR3 contains 15 residues. V lost 2 bases and J lost 4; bases outside the gene matches: 7. CDR3 DNA: TGCGCCAGCAGCCAAACGGAGGGGGCGAGCTATGGCTACACCTTC. This translates into CASSQTEGASYGYTF.

In its sample, this clone was seen a few times. The chain links TRBV6-5 to TRBJ1-5; no definite D call. The CDR3 sequence is 14 residues long. In germline, CDR1 is MNHEY, CDR2 SVGAGI. With 2 bases removed from V and 0 bases from J, the gap between germline ends came to 5 bases. CDR3 bases: TGTGCCAGCAGTTACAGCTATAGCAATCAGCCCCAGCATTTT. Translation: CASSYSYSNQPQHF.

The rearrangement joins TRBV4-3 to TRBJ2-3; D is ambiguous. The CDR3 sequence is 14 residues long. Per germline, CDR1 LGHNA and CDR2 YSLEER. V dropped 1 base and J dropped 4 bases, with 9 bases sitting between them. The CDR3 is CASSQGLLSDTQYF. CDR3 nucleotides: TGCGCCAGCAGCCAAGGGCTCCTCTCAGATACGCAGTATTTT.

Only a few counts were recorded for this clone. The V gene is TRBV30, the J gene TRBJ1-2, with unresolved D. V was pared by 2 bases and J by 6 bases, with 10 bases between. This CDR3 comprises 12 residues. The germline gives CDR1 GTSNPN, CDR2 SVGIG (reference sequence). The chain's CDR3 is CAWSRQVDGYTF. CDR3 bases: TGTGCCTGGAGTCGGCAGGTAGATGGCTACACCTTC. The whole variable domain, remainder taken from reference TRBV30 and TRBJ1-2, is SQTIHQWPATLVQPVGSPLSLECTVEGTSNPNLYWYRQAAGRGLQLLFYSVGIGQISSEVPQNLSASRPQDRQFILSSKKLLLSDSGFYLCAWSRQVDGYTFGSGTRLTVV.

This rearrangement joins TRBV27 to TRBJ2-3; TRBD2 matches at 8 bases. V shed 8 bases, J shed 2 bases, and the junction held 3 bases outside the gene matches. Germline values: CDR1 MNHEY, CDR2 SMNVEV (reference sequence). The CDR3 covers 13 residues. The CDR3 DNA reads TGTGCCAGCGGCGGGAGGAACACAGATACGCAGTATTTT. It yields the protein CASGGRNTDTQYF.

The rearrangement links TRBV2 to TRBJ1-1; 8 nucleotides align to TRBD1. Trimming took 7 bases from V and 4 from J; bases not matched to a gene: 8. CDR3 length equals 14 residues. Germline V gene sequence: CDR1 SNHLY, CDR2 FYNNEI. The DNA for the CDR3 is TGTGCCAGCACGCAAGACAGGGGTAGCACTGAAGCTTTCTTT. As protein: CASTQDRGSTEAFF.

The rearrangement joins TRBV4-1 to TRBJ2-5, with TRBD2 identical over 10 bases. The CDR3 length is 17 residues. V dropped 3 bases and J dropped 5; count of bases not matched to a gene: 12. Germline CDR1 reads MGHRA; CDR2 reads YSYEKL. This chain's CDR3 is CASSQGTSAIRGETQYF. The CDR3 region has the DNA TGCGCCAGCAGCCAGGGGACTAGCGCGATCCGGGGGGAGACCCAGTACTTC.

J is TRBJ1-2 and V is TRBV5-1; TRBD1 might be the D (6 bases). Germline values: CDR1 SGHRS, CDR2 YFSETQ. Trimming took 4 bases from V and 8 from J, leaving 21 bases between them. The CDR3 runs 15 residues. This CDR3 reads CASSPQQGTMGGYTF. As DNA, the CDR3 is TGCGCCAGCAGCCCCCAACAGGGAACTATGGGGGGCTACACCTTC.

The chain employs TRBV13 and TRBJ1-1; no definite D call. Deletions cut 7 bases from V and 1 base from J, with 10 bases between. The CDR3 length is 13 residues. Germline CDR1 PRHDT, CDR2 FYEKMQ (reference sequence). CDR3 loop: CASTGTGNTEAFF. The CDR3 bases are TGTGCCAGCACCGGCACGGGGAACACTGAAGCTTTCTTT.

The V gene is TRBV18, the J gene TRBJ1-1; D gene ambiguous. This CDR3 has 13 amino acids. V was shortened by 3 bases and J by 0 bases, with 5 bases between the two germline ends. Per germline, CDR1 KGHSH and CDR2 LQKENI. The CDR3 coding sequence is TGTGCCAGCTCACCGGCACTGAACACTGAAGCTTTCTTT. Its translation is CASSPALNTEAFF.

The chain uses TRBV2 and TRBJ2-1, with D possibly being TRBD1 (6 bases). The CDR3 totals 16 residues. V lost 1 base and J 4 bases, leaving 14 bases between the germline ends. Germline values: CDR1 SNHLY, CDR2 FYNNEI. Here the CDR3 DNA reads TGTGCCAGCAGTGAAGAACTGGACAGCTTTTACAATGAGCAGTTCTTC. Translation gives CASSEELDSFYNEQFF.

The chain links TRBV6-4 to TRBJ2-1; 7 nucleotides agree with TRBD2. Trimming cost V 2 bases and J 8 bases; bases outside gene matches: 6. Per germline, CDR1 MRHNA and CDR2 SNTAGT. The CDR3 length is 14 residues. As DNA, the CDR3 is TGTGCCAGCAGTGACCCGGCCACTAGCGATGAGCAGTTCTTC. It encodes CASSDPATSDEQFF.

The genes are TRBV19 and TRBJ1-1, with TRBD1 matching over 9 bases. V was pared by 5 bases and J by 0 bases, with 10 bases of the junction left unmatched. Germline V lookup: CDR1 LNHDA, CDR2 SQIVND (reference sequence). CDR3 size: 17 residues. The CDR3 protein is CASSPDGTGFMNTEAFF. In DNA form, the CDR3 reads TGTGCCAGTAGTCCAGACGGGACAGGGTTTATGAACACTGAAGCTTTCTTT.

V is TRBV5-1 and J is TRBJ2-7, with D uncertain. CDR1 is SGHRS and CDR2 is YFSETQ in the germline V gene. The length of the CDR3 is 17 residues. The V gene lost 0 bases and the J gene lost 1 base, with 17 bases spanning the gap. The CDR3 sequence: CASSLEAGGVPSYEQYF. In nucleotides, the CDR3 is TGCGCCAGCAGCTTGGAGGCCGGCGGCGTCCCATCCTACGAGCAGTACTTC.

CDR3 region: CASSQVGSGGTPYEQYF. The CDR3 DNA sequence: TGCGCCAGCAGCCAAGTGGGTAGCGGGGGGACTCCCTACGAGCAGTACTTC. The chain uses TRBV4-1 and TRBJ2-7; 10 nucleotides line up with TRBD2. The CDR3 has 17 amino acids. Germline V CDR1 and CDR2: MGHRA, YSYEKL. V lost 1 base and J lost 2; bases outside the gene matches: 8.

V and J are TRBV27 and TRBJ2-7, with D perhaps matching TRBD1 (5 bases). Germline V gene lookup returns CDR1 MNHEY and CDR2 SMNVEV (reference sequence). The CDR3 is made up of 16 amino acids. With 1 base removed from V and 1 base from J, the gap between germline ends came to 14 bases. The CDR3 region has the DNA TGTGCCAGCAGTTTATACCTGGGGCTGGAGTCCTACGAGCAGTACTTC. Its protein product is CASSLYLGLESYEQYF.

The chain is built from TRBV27 and TRBJ2-6; 7 positions match TRBD1. This CDR3 spans 17 amino acids. Trimming took 2 bases from V and 3 from J; bases not matched to a gene: 7. CDR1 is MNHEY, CDR2 SMNVEV, per germline (reference sequence). The CDR3 DNA reads TGTGCCAGCAGTTTACGACAGGGCCCTCGTGGGGCCAACGTCCTGACTTTC. It encodes CASSLRQGPRGANVLTF.

The chain joins TRBV2 to TRBJ1-5; tentative D call: TRBD1 (6 bases). V shed 7 bases and J shed 2 bases, with 18 bases lying between them. The CDR3 is 16 amino acids. Germline V gives CDR1 SNHLY, CDR2 FYNNEI. As DNA, the CDR3 is TGTGCCAGCACTGGGTTAGGGGGACTAGGCAATCAGCCCCAGCATTTT. Protein: CASTGLGGLGNQPQHF.

The chain couples TRBV27 to TRBJ1-1; D not certain. Trimming took 6 bases from V and 7 from J, leaving 12 bases between them. The germline V gene has CDR1 MNHEY and CDR2 SMNVEV (reference sequence). This CDR3 is 12 amino acids long. The CDR3 DNA reads as TGTGCCAGCAGCGCCCAAATCGGTGAAGCTTTCTTT. Translating it yields CASSAQIGEAFF.

The rearrangement joins TRBV7-9 to TRBJ2-1; 9 nucleotides align to TRBD1. V shed 5 bases, J shed 7 bases, and the junction held 12 bases outside the gene matches. This CDR3 has 16 residues. Germline CDR1 SEHNR, CDR2 FQNEAQ (reference sequence). The CDR3 here is CASSPKGQGFKNEQFF. The DNA for the CDR3 is TGTGCCAGCAGCCCTAAGGGACAGGGATTTAAGAATGAGCAGTTCTTC. The full variable domain, with the rest looked up from reference TRBV7-9 and TRBJ2-1, is DTGVSQNPRHKITKRGQNVTFRCDPISEHNRLYWYRQTLGQGPEFLTYFQNEAQLEKSRLLSDRFSAERPKGSFSTLEIQRTEQGDSAMYLCASSPKGQGFKNEQFFGPGTRLTVL.

This clone was observed a few times. The chain has TRBV6-6 and TRBJ1-3, with 9 bases fitting TRBD1. The CDR3 has 16 amino acids. CDR1 MNHNY and CDR2 SVGAGI come from the germline V gene (reference sequence). The ends lost 7 bases at V and 3 bases at J; junction bases unmatched: 10. The CDR3: CASNPLGTGFGNTIYF. In DNA form, the CDR3 reads TGTGCCAGCAACCCCCTGGGGACAGGGTTTGGAAACACCATATATTTT.